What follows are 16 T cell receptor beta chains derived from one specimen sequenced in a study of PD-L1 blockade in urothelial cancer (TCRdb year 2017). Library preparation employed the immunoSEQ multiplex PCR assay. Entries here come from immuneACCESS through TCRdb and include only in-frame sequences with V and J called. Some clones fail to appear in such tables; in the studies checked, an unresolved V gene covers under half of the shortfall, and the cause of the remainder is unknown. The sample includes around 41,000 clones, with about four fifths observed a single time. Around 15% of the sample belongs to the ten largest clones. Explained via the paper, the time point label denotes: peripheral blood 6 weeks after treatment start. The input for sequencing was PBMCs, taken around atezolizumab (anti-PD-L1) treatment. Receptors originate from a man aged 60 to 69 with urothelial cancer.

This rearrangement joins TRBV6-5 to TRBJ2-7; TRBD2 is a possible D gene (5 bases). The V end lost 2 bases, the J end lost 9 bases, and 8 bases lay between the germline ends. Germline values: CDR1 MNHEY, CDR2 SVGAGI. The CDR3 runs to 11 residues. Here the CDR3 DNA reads TGTGCCAGCAGTTACCGGGGTTGGCAGTACTTC. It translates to CASSYRGWQYF.

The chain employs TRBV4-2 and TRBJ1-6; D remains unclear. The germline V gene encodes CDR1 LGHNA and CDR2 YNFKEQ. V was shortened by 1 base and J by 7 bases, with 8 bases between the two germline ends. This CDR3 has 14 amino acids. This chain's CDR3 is CASSQGQENSPLHF. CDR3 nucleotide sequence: TGTGCCAGCAGCCAAGGTCAGGAAAATTCACCCCTCCACTTT.

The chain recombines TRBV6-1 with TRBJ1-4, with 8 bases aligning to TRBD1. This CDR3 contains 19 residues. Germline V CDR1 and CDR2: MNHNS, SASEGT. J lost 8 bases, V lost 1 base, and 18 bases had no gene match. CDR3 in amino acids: CASSEGDRTGRVSDEKLFF. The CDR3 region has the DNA TGTGCCAGCAGTGAAGGCGATCGGACAGGGAGGGTATCGGACGAAAAACTGTTTTTT.

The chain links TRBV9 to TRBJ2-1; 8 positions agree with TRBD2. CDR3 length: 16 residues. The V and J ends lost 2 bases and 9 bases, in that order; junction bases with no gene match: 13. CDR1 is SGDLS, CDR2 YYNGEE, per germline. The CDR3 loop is CASSVTIGSGVVEQFF. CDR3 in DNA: TGTGCCAGCAGCGTCACCATAGGTAGCGGGGTGGTTGAGCAGTTCTTC.

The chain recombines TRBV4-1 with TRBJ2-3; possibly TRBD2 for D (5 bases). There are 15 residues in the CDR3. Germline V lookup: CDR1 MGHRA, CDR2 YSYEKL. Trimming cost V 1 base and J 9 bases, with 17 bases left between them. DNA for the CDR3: TGCGCCAGCAGCCAAGGTCGGGCGCCGGGGTTGACGCAGTATTTT. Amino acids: CASSQGRAPGLTQYF.

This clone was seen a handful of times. The CDR3 coding sequence is TGCGCCAGCAGCACCGGGACAGGGGCCTCACCCCTCCACTTT. Amino acid sequence: CASSTGTGASPLHF. This chain connects TRBV5-1 to TRBJ1-6, with 10 bases that match TRBD1. Germline V gene data show CDR1 as SGHRS and CDR2 as YFSETQ. The CDR3 is 14 residues long. The J segment lost 10 bases and the V segment lost 4 bases, leaving 5 bases of the junction unmatched.

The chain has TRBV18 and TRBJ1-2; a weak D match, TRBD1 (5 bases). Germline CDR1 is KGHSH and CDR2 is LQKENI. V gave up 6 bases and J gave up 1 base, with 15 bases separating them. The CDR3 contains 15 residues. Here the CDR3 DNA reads TGTGCCAGCTCCCTCGGCCAGGGCGTTAACTATGGCTACACCTTC. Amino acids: CASSLGQGVNYGYTF.

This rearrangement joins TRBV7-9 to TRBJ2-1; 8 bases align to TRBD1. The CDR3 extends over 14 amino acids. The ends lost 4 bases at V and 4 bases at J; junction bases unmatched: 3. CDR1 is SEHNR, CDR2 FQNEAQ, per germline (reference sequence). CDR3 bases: TGTGCCAGCAGCTCCGGGACAGGTTACAATGAGCAGTTCTTC. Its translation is CASSSGTGYNEQFF.

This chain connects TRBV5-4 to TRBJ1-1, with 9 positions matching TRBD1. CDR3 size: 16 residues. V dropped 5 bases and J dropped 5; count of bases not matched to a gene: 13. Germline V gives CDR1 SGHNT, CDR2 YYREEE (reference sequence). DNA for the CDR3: TGTGCCAGCAGTCGGCCCCCGACAGGGGGTGCGACTGAAGCTTTCTTT. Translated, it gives CASSRPPTGGATEAFF.

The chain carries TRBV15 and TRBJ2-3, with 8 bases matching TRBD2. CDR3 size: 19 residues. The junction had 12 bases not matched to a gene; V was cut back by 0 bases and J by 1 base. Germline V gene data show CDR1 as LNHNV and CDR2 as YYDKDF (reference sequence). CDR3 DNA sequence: TGTGCCACCAGCAGAGACCGACGGGGGGGCGGATCTCGCACAGATACGCAGTATTTT. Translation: CATSRDRRGGGSRTDTQYF.

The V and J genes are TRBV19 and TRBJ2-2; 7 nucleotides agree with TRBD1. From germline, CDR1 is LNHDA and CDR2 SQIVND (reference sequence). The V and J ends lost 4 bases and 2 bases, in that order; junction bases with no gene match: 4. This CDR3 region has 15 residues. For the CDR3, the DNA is TGTGCCAGTAGTAGGACAGGCGGAAACACCGGGGAGCTGTTTTTT. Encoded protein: CASSRTGGNTGELFF.

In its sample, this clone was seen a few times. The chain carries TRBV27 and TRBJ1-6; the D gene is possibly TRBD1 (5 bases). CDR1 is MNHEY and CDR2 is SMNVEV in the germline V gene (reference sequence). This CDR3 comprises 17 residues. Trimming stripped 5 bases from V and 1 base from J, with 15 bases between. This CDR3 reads CASSKFPGKSYNSPLHF. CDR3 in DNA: TGTGCCAGCAGTAAGTTTCCAGGGAAATCCTATAATTCACCCCTCCACTTT.

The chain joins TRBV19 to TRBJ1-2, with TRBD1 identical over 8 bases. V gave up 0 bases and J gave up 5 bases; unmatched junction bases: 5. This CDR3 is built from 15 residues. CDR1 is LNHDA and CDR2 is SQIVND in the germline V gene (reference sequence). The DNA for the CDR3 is TGTGCCAGTAGTATAGACAGGGGGCTTCGATATGGCTACACCTTC. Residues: CASSIDRGLRYGYTF. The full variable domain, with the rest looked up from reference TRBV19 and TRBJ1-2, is DGGITQSPKYLFRKEGQNVTLSCEQNLNHDAMYWYRQDPGQGLRLIYYSQIVNDFQKGDIAEGYSVSREKKESFPLTVTSAQKNPTAFYLCASSIDRGLRYGYTFGSGTRLTVV.

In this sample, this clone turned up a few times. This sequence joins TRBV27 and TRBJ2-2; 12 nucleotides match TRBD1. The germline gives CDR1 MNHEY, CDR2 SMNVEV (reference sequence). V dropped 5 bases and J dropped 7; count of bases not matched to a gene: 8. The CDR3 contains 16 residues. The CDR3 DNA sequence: TGTGCCAGCAGTCACCGGGACAGGGGGCAAATCGGGGAGCTGTTTTTT. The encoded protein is CASSHRDRGQIGELFF.

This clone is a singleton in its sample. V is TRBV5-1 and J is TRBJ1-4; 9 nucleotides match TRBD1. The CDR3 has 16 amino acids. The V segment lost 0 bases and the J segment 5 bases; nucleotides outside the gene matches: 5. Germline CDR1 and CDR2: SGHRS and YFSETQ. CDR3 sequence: CASSLGDREGNEKLFF. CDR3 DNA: TGCGCCAGCAGCTTGGGGGACAGGGAGGGGAATGAAAAACTGTTTTTT.

Here the CDR3 DNA reads TGTGCCACCAGCACTGGCGGGACAGGGAGAGATGAGCAGTTCTTC. As protein: CATSTGGTGRDEQFF. V usage is TRBV15 and J usage is TRBJ2-1, with 9 bases fitting TRBD1. The CDR3 runs to 15 residues. Germline CDR1 is LNHNV and CDR2 is YYDKDF (reference sequence). V was pared by 4 bases and J by 8 bases, with 9 bases of the junction left unmatched.